The next 18 T cell receptor beta chains were all read from a single sample in a study of Ad26.COV2.S vaccination and SARS-CoV-2 variants (dated by TCRdb to 2020 to 2023). The label giving this sample's treatment or condition can be read as: some 19 received Ad26.COV2.S at low or high dose, single or two shots; roughly five received placebo; per-sample allocation not given. Repertoires of vaccine and placebo recipients were sequenced from samples taken on day 63 after the first injection. Receptor amplification or capture employed the immunoSEQ multiplex PCR assay. In TCRdb, the immuneACCESS table is reduced to in-frame sequences with V and J assigned. These tables do not hold every clone; where another copy was compared, an unresolved V gene accounts for under half, and the others remain unexplained. For this sample there are under 600,000 clones; roughly nine tenths appear just once. The biggest ten clones account for around 1.8% of the sample.

Sequenced here: peripheral blood, sampled in a trial of Ad26.COV2.S vaccine versus placebo. The receptors derive from a person aged 18-60 years who received the Ad26.COV2.S COVID-19 vaccine or a placebo.

The sample holds one count of this clone. This rearrangement joins TRBV28 to TRBJ2-5, with D possibly matching TRBD1 (6 bases). Germline CDR1 MDHEN, CDR2 SYDVKM. The CDR3 totals 15 residues. V lost 5 bases and J 4 bases, leaving 17 bases between the germline ends. The CDR3 protein is CASSGGLRGGETQYF. As DNA, the CDR3 is TGTGCCAGCAGTGGTGGACTCAGGGGCGGAGAGACCCAGTACTTC.

V is TRBV12-3 or TRBV12-4 and J is TRBJ1-3; D unresolved. The length of the CDR3 is 13 residues. V lost 9 bases and J lost 0, with 9 bases in between. For the CDR3, the DNA is TGTGCCAGTCGGCTAAGCTCTGGAAACACCATATATTTT. Protein: CASRLSSGNTIYF.

The genes are TRBV6-5 and TRBJ2-7; 7 nucleotides agree with TRBD1. Germline V gene data show CDR1 as MNHEY and CDR2 as SVGAGI. V dropped 1 base and J dropped 2; count of bases not matched to a gene: 8. The CDR3 runs to 16 residues. CDR3 nucleotide sequence: TGTGCCAGCAGTTACTTAAACTGGGACAGAGCCTACGAGCAGTACTTC. Its protein is CASSYLNWDRAYEQYF.

V is TRBV9 and J is TRBJ1-6; 7 bases are a match to TRBD1. The CDR3 is made up of 14 amino acids. The germline CDR1 and CDR2 sequences are SGDLS and YYNGEE. The V segment lost 4 bases and the J segment 10 bases; nucleotides outside the gene matches: 8. CDR3: CASSPRQGTSPLHF. As DNA, the CDR3 is TGTGCCAGCAGCCCCCGACAGGGTACATCACCCCTCCACTTT.

The chain links TRBV9 to TRBJ2-7; D is perhaps TRBD1 (5 bases). V shed 3 bases and J shed 3 bases, with 16 bases lying between them. Germline V lookup: CDR1 SGDLS, CDR2 YYNGEE. The CDR3 covers 15 residues. CDR3 bases: TGTGCCAGCAGCGCAACCGCAGGGCGTAACTACGAGCAGTACTTC. Protein sequence: CASSATAGRNYEQYF.

This clone was recorded only once. The gene calls are TRBV5-1 and TRBJ1-2; 7 bases are shared with TRBD1. After removal of 3 bases from V and 5 bases from J, the junction contained 10 bases not matched to a gene. The CDR3 has 15 residues. The germline V gene encodes CDR1 SGHRS and CDR2 YFSETQ. Here the CDR3 reads CASSSLGGTAYGYTF. DNA for the CDR3: TGCGCCAGCAGCTCCCTTGGGGGGACAGCATATGGCTACACCTTC.

The chain joins TRBV15 to TRBJ1-1, with D possibly being TRBD1 (6 bases). The germline gives CDR1 LNHNV, CDR2 YYDKDF (reference sequence). The CDR3 contains 16 residues. The V gene lost 0 bases and the J gene lost 4 bases, with 15 bases spanning the gap. The CDR3 DNA reads as TGTGCCACCAGCAGAGATGTGCTTTTAGGGGGCACTGAAGCTTTCTTT. Its protein product is CATSRDVLLGGTEAFF. The full variable domain, in which reference TRBV15 and TRBJ1-1 provide the parts outside the CDR3, is DAMVIQNPRYQVTQFGKPVTLSCSQTLNHNVMYWYQQKSSQAPKLLFHYYDKDFNNEADTPDNFQSRRPNTSFCFLDIRSPGLGDTAMYLCATSRDVLLGGTEAFFGQGTRLTVV.

The genes are TRBV24-1 and TRBJ2-1, with D hard to call. The germline V gene encodes CDR1 KGHDR and CDR2 SFDVKD. V lost 5 bases, J lost 0 bases, and 13 bases lay in between. The CDR3 totals 16 residues. The CDR3 nucleotides read TGTGCCACCAGTGTCAAGGGTCCTAGCTCCTACAATGAGCAGTTCTTC. Amino acids: CATSVKGPSSYNEQFF.

The CDR3 bases are TGCAGCGTGGACAGTACCCACAACTATGGCTACACCTTC. It codes for CSVDSTHNYGYTF. This chain uses TRBV29-1 with TRBJ1-2, with a tentative D call TRBD1 (6 bases). Trimming took 6 bases from V and 2 from J, leaving 13 bases between them. Germline values: CDR1 SQVTM, CDR2 ANQGSEA. The CDR3 is 13 amino acids.

The J gene is TRBJ2-2, the V gene TRBV19, with no clear D. The CDR3 extends over 13 amino acids. The V gene's germline CDR1 is LNHDA and CDR2 SQIVND (reference sequence). Trimming took 7 bases from V and 5 from J, leaving 11 bases between them. The CDR3 region is CASTRIGTGELFF. CDR3 in DNA: TGTGCCAGTACTCGAATCGGAACCGGGGAGCTGTTTTTT.

The chain combines TRBV28 with TRBJ2-1; 8 nucleotides agree with TRBD1. Trimming at V came to 7 bases and at J to 1 base, leaving 6 bases not matched to a gene. The CDR3 extends over 15 amino acids. Germline lookup yields CDR1 MDHEN and CDR2 SYDVKM. CDR3 DNA sequence: TGTGCCAGCACCACAGACAGGGGTTCCTACAATGAGCAGTTCTTC. This gives the protein CASTTDRGSYNEQFF.

The genes are TRBV28 and TRBJ2-7; 8 nucleotides agree with TRBD1. The CDR3 runs to 16 residues. Looked up from germline, CDR1 is MDHEN and CDR2 is SYDVKM. The trim removed 0 bases at V and 7 bases at J, leaving 11 bases unmatched. CDR3 DNA: TGTGCCAGCAGTTTATGGGGCGACAGGGGATTCGGGGAGCAGTACTTC. Its protein product is CASSLWGDRGFGEQYF.

The chain employs TRBV28 and TRBJ2-7, with 7 bases that match TRBD2. The CDR3 loop spans 12 amino acids. Germline loops: CDR1 MDHEN, CDR2 SYDVKM. With V trimmed by 8 bases and J by 6 bases, 7 bases remained unmatched. CDR3 sequence: CASYGGSVEQYF. CDR3 nucleotides: TGTGCCAGCTACGGCGGGAGCGTCGAGCAGTACTTC.

The genes are TRBV7-2 and TRBJ1-4; D call uncertain. The CDR3 loop spans 15 amino acids. Deletions cut 2 bases from V and 0 bases from J, with 7 bases between. Germline V CDR1 and CDR2: SGHTA, FQGNSA. The CDR3 here is CASSLMGTTNEKLFF. CDR3 coding DNA: TGTGCCAGCAGCTTAATGGGGACAACTAATGAAAAACTGTTTTTT.

The chain carries TRBV2 and TRBJ1-1, with a weak D call TRBD1 (5 bases). The CDR3 is 16 amino acids. Germline assignment: CDR1 SNHLY and CDR2 FYNNEI. V gave up 6 bases and J gave up 1 base, with 18 bases separating them. The CDR3 region has the DNA TGTGCCAGCAGGGGGGGATGGGTAGGCGGGAACACTGAAGCTTTCTTT. Amino acid sequence: CASRGGWVGGNTEAFF.

This clone was observed once. V gene TRBV30 combines with J gene TRBJ2-1; D is unclear. Deletions cut 0 bases from V and 7 bases from J, with 10 bases between. Germline V gives CDR1 GTSNPN, CDR2 SVGIG (reference sequence). There are 13 residues in the CDR3. The CDR3 sequence: CAWSVGSANEQFF. CDR3 nucleotides: TGTGCCTGGAGTGTGGGCAGCGCTAATGAGCAGTTCTTC.

The V gene is TRBV3-1 (or the pseudogene TRBV3-2), the J gene TRBJ2-7; D not certain. Trimming shortened V by 1 base and J by 2 bases, and 9 bases separated the two germline ends. Germline-derived CDR1 and CDR2 are LGHDT and YNNKEL (reference sequence). The CDR3 consists of 14 residues. The CDR3 loop is CASSQGAATYEQYF. The CDR3 nucleotides are TGTGCCAGCAGCCAAGGAGCAGCTACCTACGAGCAGTACTTC.

J is TRBJ1-4 and V is TRBV7-3; D perhaps matches TRBD1 (5 bases). CDR1 and CDR2 (germline): SGHTA, FQGTGA. Trimming cost V 5 bases and J 5 bases, with 9 bases left between them. The CDR3 is made up of 13 amino acids. CDR3 sequence: CASSPGRNEKLFF. DNA of the CDR3: TGTGCCAGCAGCCCGGGGCGGAATGAAAAACTGTTTTTT. Full variable domain (outside the CDR3, taken from reference TRBV7-3 and TRBJ1-4): GAGVSQTPSNKVTEKGKYVELRCDPISGHTALYWYRQSLGQGPEFLIYFQGTGAADDSGLPNDRFFAVRPEGSVSTLKIQRTERGDSAVYLCASSPGRNEKLFFGSGTQLSVL.